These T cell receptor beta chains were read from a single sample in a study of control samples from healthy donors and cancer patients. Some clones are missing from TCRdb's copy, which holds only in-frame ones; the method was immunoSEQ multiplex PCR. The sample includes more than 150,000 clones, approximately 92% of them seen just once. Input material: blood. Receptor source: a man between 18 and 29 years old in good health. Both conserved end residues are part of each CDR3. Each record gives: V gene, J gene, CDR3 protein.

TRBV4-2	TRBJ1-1	CASSPDSGTEAFF
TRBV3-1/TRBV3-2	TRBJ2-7	CASSQGDEQYF
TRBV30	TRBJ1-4	CAWSPGTADEKLFF
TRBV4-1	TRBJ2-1	CASSQASVIVRSVGNEQFF
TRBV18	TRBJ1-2	CASSEDYGYTF
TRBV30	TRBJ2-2	CAWSLRTGELFF
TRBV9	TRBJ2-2	CASSAPEQGNTGELFF
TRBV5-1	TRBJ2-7	CASSLAYEQYF
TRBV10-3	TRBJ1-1	CAISGQLTGHTEAFF
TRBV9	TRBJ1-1	CASSVGQSMNTEAFF
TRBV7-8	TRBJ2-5	CASSLGMQETQYF
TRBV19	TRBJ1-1	CASSIQGTGNTEAFF
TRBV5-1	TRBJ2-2	CASSLPGDPPITGELFF
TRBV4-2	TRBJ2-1	CASSRGSGGLYNEQFF
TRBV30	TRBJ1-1	CAWKDLPSTGTSEAFF
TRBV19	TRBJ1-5	CASRRAADHQPQHF
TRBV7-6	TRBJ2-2	CASSLMAGTNTGELFF
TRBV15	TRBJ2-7	CATSRGEGVSYEQYF
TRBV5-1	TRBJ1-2	CASSLDRGFNYGYTF
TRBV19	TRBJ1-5	CASTPSGVQPQHF
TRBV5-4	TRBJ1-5	CASSLQGVDQPQHF
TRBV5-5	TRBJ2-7	CASSLRTSPVDEQYF
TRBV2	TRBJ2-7	CASSEAGSIYEQYF
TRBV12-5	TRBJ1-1	CASGLVLKGDTEAFF
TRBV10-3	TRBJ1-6	CAISERAEGTNSPLHF
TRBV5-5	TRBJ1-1	CASSLTDLNTEAFF
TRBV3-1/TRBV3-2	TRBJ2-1	CASSPLRGGWGNEQFF
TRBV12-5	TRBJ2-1	CASLPSGGALDEQFF